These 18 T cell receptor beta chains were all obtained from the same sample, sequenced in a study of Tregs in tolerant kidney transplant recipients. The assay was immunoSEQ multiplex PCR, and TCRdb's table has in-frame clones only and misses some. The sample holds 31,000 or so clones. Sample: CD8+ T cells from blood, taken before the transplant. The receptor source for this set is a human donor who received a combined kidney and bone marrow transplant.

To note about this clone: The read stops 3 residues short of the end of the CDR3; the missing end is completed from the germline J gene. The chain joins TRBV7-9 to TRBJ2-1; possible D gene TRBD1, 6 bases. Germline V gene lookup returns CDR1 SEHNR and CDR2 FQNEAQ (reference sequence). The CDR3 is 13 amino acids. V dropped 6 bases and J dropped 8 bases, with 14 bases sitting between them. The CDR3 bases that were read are TGTGCCAGCAGAAATCACAGGGACGATGAG. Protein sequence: CASRNHRDDE. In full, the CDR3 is CASRNHRDDEQFF.

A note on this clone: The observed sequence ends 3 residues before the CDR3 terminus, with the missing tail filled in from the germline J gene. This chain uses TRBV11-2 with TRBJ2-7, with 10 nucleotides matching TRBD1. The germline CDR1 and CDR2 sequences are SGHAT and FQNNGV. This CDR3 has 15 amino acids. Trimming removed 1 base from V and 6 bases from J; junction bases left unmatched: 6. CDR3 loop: CASSLVAGTGAEQYF. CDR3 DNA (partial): TGTGCCAGCAGCTTAGTTGCCGGGACAGGGGCCGAG.

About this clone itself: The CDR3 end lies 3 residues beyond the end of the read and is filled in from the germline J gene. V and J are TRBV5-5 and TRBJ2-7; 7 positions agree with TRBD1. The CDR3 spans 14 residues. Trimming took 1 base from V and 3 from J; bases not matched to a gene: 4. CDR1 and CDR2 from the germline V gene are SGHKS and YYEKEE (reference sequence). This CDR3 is CASSLWDSNYEQYF. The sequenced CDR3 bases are TGTGCCAGCAGCTTGTGGGACAGCAACTACGAG. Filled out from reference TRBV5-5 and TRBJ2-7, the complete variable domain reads DAGVTQSPTHLIKTRGQQVTLRCSPISGHKSVSWYQQVLGQGPQFIFQYYEKEERGRGNFPDRFSARQFPNYSSELNVNALLLGDSALYLCASSLWDSNYEQYFGPGTRLTVT.

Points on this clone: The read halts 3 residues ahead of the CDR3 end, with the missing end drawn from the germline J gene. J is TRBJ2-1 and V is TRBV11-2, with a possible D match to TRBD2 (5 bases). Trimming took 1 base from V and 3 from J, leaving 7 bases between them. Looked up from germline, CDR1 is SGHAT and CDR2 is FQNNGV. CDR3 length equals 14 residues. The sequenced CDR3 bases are TGTGCCAGCAGCTTAGGAACTAGCTACAATGAG. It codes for CASSLGTSYNE. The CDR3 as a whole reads CASSLGTSYNEQFF.

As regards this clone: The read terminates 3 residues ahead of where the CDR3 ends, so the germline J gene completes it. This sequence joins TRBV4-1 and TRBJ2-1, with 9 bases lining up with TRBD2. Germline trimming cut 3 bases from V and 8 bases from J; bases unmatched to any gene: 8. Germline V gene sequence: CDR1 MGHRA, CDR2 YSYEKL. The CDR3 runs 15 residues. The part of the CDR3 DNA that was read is TGCGCCAGCAGCCAGTCTCGGCGGGAGGGTGATGAG. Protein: CASSQSRREGDE. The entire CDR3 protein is CASSQSRREGDEQFF.

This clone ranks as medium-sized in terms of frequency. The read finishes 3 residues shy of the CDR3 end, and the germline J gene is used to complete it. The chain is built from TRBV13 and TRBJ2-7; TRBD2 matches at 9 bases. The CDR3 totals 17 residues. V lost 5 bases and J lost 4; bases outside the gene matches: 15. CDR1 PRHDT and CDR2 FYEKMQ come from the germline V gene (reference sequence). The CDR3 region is CASSHWVMSSGIYEQYF. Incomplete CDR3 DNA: TGTGCCAGCAGCCATTGGGTTATGTCTAGCGGGATATACGAG.

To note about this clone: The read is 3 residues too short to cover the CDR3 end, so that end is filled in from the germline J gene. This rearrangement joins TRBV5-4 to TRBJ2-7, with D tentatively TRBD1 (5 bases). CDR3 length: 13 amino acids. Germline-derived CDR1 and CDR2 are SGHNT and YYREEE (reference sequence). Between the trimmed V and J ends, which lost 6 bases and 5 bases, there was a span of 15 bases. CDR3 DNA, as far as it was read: TGTGCCAGCACCCGAGGCCAGGGCCACGAG. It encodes CASTRGQGHE. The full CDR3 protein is CASTRGQGHEQYF. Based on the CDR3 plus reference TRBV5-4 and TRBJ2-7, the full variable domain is ETGVTQSPTHLIKTRGQQVTLRCSSQSGHNTVSWYQQALGQGPQFIFQYYREEENGRGNFPPRFSGLQFPNYSSELNVNALELDDSALYLCASTRGQGHEQYFGPGTRLTVT.

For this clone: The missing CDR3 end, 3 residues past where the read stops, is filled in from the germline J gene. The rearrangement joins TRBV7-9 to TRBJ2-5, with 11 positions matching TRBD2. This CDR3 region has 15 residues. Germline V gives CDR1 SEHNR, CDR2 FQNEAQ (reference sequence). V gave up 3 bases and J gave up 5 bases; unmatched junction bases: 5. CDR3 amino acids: CASSFASGRKETQYF. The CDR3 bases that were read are TGTGCCAGCAGCTTCGCTAGCGGGAGGAAGGAGACC.

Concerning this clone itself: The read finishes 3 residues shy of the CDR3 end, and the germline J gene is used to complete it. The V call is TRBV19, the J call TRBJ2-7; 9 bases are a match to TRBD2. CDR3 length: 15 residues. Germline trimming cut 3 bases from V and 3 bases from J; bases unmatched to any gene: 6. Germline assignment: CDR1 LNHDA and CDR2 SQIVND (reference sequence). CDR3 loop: CASSMEAGGIYEQYF. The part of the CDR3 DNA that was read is TGTGCCAGTAGTATGGAGGCGGGAGGGATCTACGAG.

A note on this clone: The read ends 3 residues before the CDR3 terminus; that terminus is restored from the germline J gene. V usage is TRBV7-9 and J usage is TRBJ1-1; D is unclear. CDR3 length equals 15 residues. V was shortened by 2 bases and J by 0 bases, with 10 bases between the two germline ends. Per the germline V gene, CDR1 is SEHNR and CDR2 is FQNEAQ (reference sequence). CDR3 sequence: CASSLITSLNTEAFF. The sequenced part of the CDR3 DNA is TGTGCCAGCAGCTTAATTACAAGTCTGAACACTGAA.

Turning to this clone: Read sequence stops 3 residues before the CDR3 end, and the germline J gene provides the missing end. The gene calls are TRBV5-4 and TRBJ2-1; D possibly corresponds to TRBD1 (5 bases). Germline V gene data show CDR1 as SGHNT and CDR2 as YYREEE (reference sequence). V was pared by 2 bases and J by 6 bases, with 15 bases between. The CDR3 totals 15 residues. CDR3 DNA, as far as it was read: TGTGCCAGCAGCTTTCGGTCAGGGCTTATCAATGAG. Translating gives CASSFRSGLINE. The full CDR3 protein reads CASSFRSGLINEQFF.

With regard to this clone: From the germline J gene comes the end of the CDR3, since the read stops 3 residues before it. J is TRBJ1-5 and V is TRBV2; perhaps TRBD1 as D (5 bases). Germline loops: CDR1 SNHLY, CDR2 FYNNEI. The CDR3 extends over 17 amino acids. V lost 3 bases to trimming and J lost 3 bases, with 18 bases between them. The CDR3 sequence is CASSDAQGVPLNQPQHF. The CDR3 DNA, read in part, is TGTGCCAGCAGTGATGCGCAGGGAGTCCCCCTCAATCAGCCC.

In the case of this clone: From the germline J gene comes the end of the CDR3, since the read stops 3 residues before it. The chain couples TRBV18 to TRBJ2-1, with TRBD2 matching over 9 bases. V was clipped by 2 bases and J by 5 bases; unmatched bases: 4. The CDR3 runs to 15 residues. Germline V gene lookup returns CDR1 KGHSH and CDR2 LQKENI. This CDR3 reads CASSPEVAGDNEQFF. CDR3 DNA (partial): TGTGCCAGCTCACCAGAGGTAGCGGGAGACAATGAG.

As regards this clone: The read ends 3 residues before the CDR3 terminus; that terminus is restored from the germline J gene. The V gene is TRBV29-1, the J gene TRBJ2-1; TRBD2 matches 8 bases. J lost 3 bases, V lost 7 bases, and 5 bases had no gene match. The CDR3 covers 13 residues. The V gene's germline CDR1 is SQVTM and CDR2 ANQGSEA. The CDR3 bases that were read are TGCAGCGCACGTAGCGGGAACTACAATGAG. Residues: CSARSGNYNE. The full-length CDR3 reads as CSARSGNYNEQFF.

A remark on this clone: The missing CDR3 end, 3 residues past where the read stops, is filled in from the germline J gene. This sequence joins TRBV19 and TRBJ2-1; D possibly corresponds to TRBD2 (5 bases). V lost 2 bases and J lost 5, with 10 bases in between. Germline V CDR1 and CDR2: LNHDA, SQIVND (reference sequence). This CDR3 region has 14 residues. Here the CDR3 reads CASSIWASNNEQFF. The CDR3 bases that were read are TGTGCCAGTAGTATATGGGCTAGCAACAATGAG.

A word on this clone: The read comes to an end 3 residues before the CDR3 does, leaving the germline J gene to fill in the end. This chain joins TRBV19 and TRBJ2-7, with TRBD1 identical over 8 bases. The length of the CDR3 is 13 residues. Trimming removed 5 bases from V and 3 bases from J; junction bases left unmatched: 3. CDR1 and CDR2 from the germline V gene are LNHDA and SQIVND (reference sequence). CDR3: CASSGGQDYEQYF. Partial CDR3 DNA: TGTGCCAGTAGTGGGGGACAGGACTACGAG. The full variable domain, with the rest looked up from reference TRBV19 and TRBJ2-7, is DGGITQSPKYLFRKEGQNVTLSCEQNLNHDAMYWYRQDPGQGLRLIYYSQIVNDFQKGDIAEGYSVSREKKESFPLTVTSAQKNPTAFYLCASSGGQDYEQYFGPGTRLTVT.

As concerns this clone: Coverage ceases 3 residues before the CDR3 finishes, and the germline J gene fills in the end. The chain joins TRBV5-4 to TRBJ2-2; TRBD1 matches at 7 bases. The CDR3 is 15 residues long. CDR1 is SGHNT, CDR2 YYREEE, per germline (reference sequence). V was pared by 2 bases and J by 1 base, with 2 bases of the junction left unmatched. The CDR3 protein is CASSFGTENTGELFF. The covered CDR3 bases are TGTGCCAGCAGCTTTGGGACAGAGAACACCGGGGAG.

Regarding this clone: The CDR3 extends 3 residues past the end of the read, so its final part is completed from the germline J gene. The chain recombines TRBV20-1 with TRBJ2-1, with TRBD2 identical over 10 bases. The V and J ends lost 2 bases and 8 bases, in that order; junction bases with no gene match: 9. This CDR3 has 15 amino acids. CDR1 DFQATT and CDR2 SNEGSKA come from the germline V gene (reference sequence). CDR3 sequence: CSARSWLAGVYEQFF. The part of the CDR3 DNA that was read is TGCAGTGCTAGAAGTTGGCTAGCGGGAGTTTATGAG.